This T cell receptor beta chain emerged from a study of beta chain features in type 1 diabetes. Whole-study findings and limits: HLA influence on TCRB rearrangement stayed unresolved here. TCRB CDR3s were moderately but significantly shorter in Type 1 diabetes patients in all four CD4+ subsets.

This CDR3 is built from 12 residues. Germline CDR1 SGDLS, CDR2 YYNGEE. This clone was observed a few times. Antigen: not known. The junction departs from germline at one end; a sequencing error may be responsible. Every bit of the isolated RNA underwent reverse transcription, so sequencing read expressed TCRB transcripts. The study sequenced naive, central memory and regulatory T cell samples to an average of about 3.5 million reads. Assay used: immunoSEQ multiplex PCR; TCRdb lists only in-frame clones, some missing. The sample includes a few hundred thousand clones, approximately 16% of them seen just once. Each of the CD4+ naive, central memory, regulatory and stem cell-like memory populations was sorted via CD45RO/CCR7/CD25/CD127/CD95/CD27.

The sample was naive CD4+ T cells from blood. The TCR was taken from a man in his late teens or twenties with type 1 diabetes. The chain employs TRBV9 and TRBJ2-4; 7 bases are shared with TRBD1. CDR3 residues: CASSVETGTPHF. Here the CDR3 DNA reads TGTGCCAGCAGCGTAGAGACAGGGACCCCACACTTC.